This TCR beta chain was sequenced in a study of tumor-infiltrating lymphocytes in primary liver carcinoma. Details on this clonotype: Its antigen remains unidentified. Just one base apart from a much larger clone, this may be a read error.

Constant-region priming of around 500 ng total RNA yielded TCR beta cDNA. Three rounds of nested multiplex PCR with slightly modified ARM-PCR produced TCR beta libraries. TCRdb re-derived calls from the multiplex PCR reads in MiXCR, one entry per CDR3 protein. The table lists about 320,000 distinct CDR3 sequences, approximately 65% of them singletons. Broader study findings: Tumor-adjacent and tumor-blood pairs shared a smaller degree of overlap than tumor region pairs.

The researchers obtained blood RNA from unsorted whole blood and also extracted germline DNA. The sample taken for sequencing was peripheral blood. The clonotype was recovered from a man aged 35 to 55 with primary liver carcinoma and hepatitis B virus infection.

The CDR3 DNA is TGCGCCAGCAGTCCCCCGGTGGGGACGAACACCGGGGAGCTGTTTTTT. Protein sequence: CASSPPVGTNTGELFF. The rearrangement joins TRBV4-1 to TRBJ2-2; D not certain. CDR1 is MGHRA and CDR2 is YSYEKL in the germline V gene. CDR3 length equals 16 residues. Trimming cost V 6 bases and J 0 bases, with 14 bases left between them.